This passage covers 20 T cell receptor beta chains from one sample sequenced in a study of immune cell composition in non-small cell lung cancer. Generated by immunoSEQ multiplex PCR, the TCRdb table keeps only in-frame clones and is missing some. The sample consists of almost 2,500 clones, about 85% of them appearing once. Sequenced input: lung tumor tissue. The receptors derive from a human donor with non-small cell lung cancer.

The chain has TRBV6-1 and TRBJ1-2; 7 nucleotides agree with TRBD1. Germline CDR1 reads MNHNS; CDR2 reads SASEGT. V gave up 6 bases and J gave up 5 bases; unmatched junction bases: 12. This CDR3 region has 15 residues. CDR3 residues: CASRLSSGTAYGYTF. CDR3 sequence (DNA): TGTGCCAGCAGACTCTCGTCCGGGACAGCTTATGGCTACACCTTC.

The chain links TRBV19 to TRBJ1-2; 9 nucleotides line up with TRBD1. Per the germline V gene, CDR1 is LNHDA and CDR2 is SQIVND (reference sequence). The trim removed 6 bases at V and 3 bases at J, leaving 8 bases unmatched. The CDR3 contains 15 residues. CDR3 coding DNA: TGTGCCAGTAGAGGGACAGGGTACTCCTACTATGGCTACACCTTC. It encodes CASRGTGYSYYGYTF.

V and J are TRBV2 and TRBJ2-7; a possible D gene is TRBD2 (5 bases). V was cut by 8 bases and J by 6 bases, with 14 bases left in between. The CDR3 length is 12 residues. Germline V CDR1 and CDR2: SNHLY, FYNNEI. In DNA form, the CDR3 reads TGTGCCAGCGATTTGGGTGAGGGCGAGCAGTACTTC. This gives the protein CASDLGEGEQYF.

The chain is built from TRBV5-1 and TRBJ2-3, with D perhaps matching TRBD2 (5 bases). In germline, CDR1 is SGHRS, CDR2 YFSETQ. The CDR3 covers 14 residues. Between the trimmed V and J ends, which lost 0 bases and 8 bases, there was a span of 13 bases. The CDR3 reads CASSLDPSSITQYF. Written as DNA, the CDR3 is TGCGCCAGCAGCTTGGATCCTAGCTCGATTACGCAGTATTTT.

V usage is TRBV2 and J usage is TRBJ1-6, with 8 bases that match TRBD1. Germline values: CDR1 SNHLY, CDR2 FYNNEI. Trimming cost V 11 bases and J 9 bases; bases outside gene matches: 6. The CDR3 is 12 residues long. In DNA, the CDR3 is TGTGCCGGGTTCACAGGGGGTTCACCCCTCCACTTT. Amino acids: CAGFTGGSPLHF.

J is TRBJ2-1 and V is TRBV19; a weak D match, TRBD1 (6 bases). This CDR3 spans 18 amino acids. Germline V lookup: CDR1 LNHDA, CDR2 SQIVND (reference sequence). V shed 4 bases and J shed 0 bases, with 19 bases lying between them. The CDR3 sequence: CASSTPWGRGSSYNEQFF. CDR3 DNA: TGTGCCAGTAGTACCCCGTGGGGCAGGGGAAGCTCCTACAATGAGCAGTTCTTC.

The chain is built from TRBV19 and TRBJ2-4; TRBD2 matches at 11 bases. Per germline, CDR1 LNHDA and CDR2 SQIVND (reference sequence). The trim removed 2 bases at V and 0 bases at J, leaving 9 bases unmatched. The CDR3 sequence is 19 residues long. The CDR3 spells CASSIQGTSGSIAKNIQYF. CDR3 sequence (DNA): TGTGCCAGTAGTATACAGGGGACTAGCGGATCTATAGCCAAAAACATTCAGTACTTC. Based on the CDR3 plus reference TRBV19 and TRBJ2-4, the full variable domain is DGGITQSPKYLFRKEGQNVTLSCEQNLNHDAMYWYRQDPGQGLRLIYYSQIVNDFQKGDIAEGYSVSREKKESFPLTVTSAQKNPTAFYLCASSIQGTSGSIAKNIQYFGAGTRLSVL.

The chain employs TRBV27 and TRBJ2-2; a possible D gene is TRBD1 (7 bases). From germline, CDR1 is MNHEY and CDR2 SMNVEV (reference sequence). This CDR3 spans 15 amino acids. Trimming shortened V by 6 bases and J by 0 bases, and 11 bases separated the two germline ends. CDR3 in amino acids: CASRGGQTNTGELFF. As DNA, the CDR3 is TGTGCCAGCAGGGGGGGACAGACGAACACCGGGGAGCTGTTTTTT.

The genes are TRBV15 and TRBJ2-6, with D perhaps matching TRBD2 (5 bases). The CDR3 extends over 18 amino acids. The V end was cut by 1 base, the J end by 0 bases, with 13 bases between. Germline-derived CDR1 and CDR2 are LNHNV and YYDKDF (reference sequence). CDR3: CATSRGGSVPSGANVLTF. In nucleotides, the CDR3 is TGTGCCACCAGCAGAGGCGGGTCAGTTCCCTCTGGGGCCAACGTCCTGACTTTC.

The CDR3 region is CASSFTTGDTEAFF. The CDR3 nucleotides are TGTGCCAGCAGCTTTACCACTGGTGACACTGAAGCTTTCTTT. This sequence joins TRBV7-9 and TRBJ1-1; D remains unclear. The ends were cut back, 3 bases at V and 3 bases at J, with 11 bases in the middle. The CDR3 length is 14 residues. Germline CDR1 and CDR2: SEHNR and FQNEAQ (reference sequence).

This chain connects TRBV7-8 to TRBJ1-5; weak D call: TRBD1 (5 bases). The germline V gene encodes CDR1 SGHVS and CDR2 FQNEAQ. The CDR3 is 16 amino acids. Trimming took off 6 bases at V and 3 bases at J, with 18 bases between the two ends. The CDR3 here is CASSPVGGEDNQPQHF. CDR3 DNA: TGTGCCAGCAGTCCCGTGGGGGGGGAGGACAATCAGCCCCAGCATTTT.

This chain uses TRBV25-1 with TRBJ2-1; D may be TRBD1 (6 bases). CDR1 and CDR2 from the germline V gene are MGHDK and SYGVNS. The CDR3 has 14 amino acids. V dropped 3 bases and J dropped 8 bases, with 14 bases sitting between them. This CDR3 is CASSDPPPGDEQFF. CDR3 sequence (DNA): TGTGCCAGCAGTGACCCCCCCCCAGGGGATGAGCAGTTCTTC. Full variable domain (rest looked up from reference TRBV25-1 and TRBJ2-1): EADIYQTPRYLVIGTGKKITLECSQTMGHDKMYWYQQDPGMELHLIHYSYGVNSTEKGDLSSESTVSRIRTEHFPLTLESARPSHTSQYLCASSDPPPGDEQFFGPGTRLTVL.

The chain carries TRBV18 and TRBJ1-5, with a weak D call TRBD1 (5 bases). Trimming shortened V by 4 bases and J by 1 base, and 8 bases separated the two germline ends. This CDR3 has 14 residues. Per the germline V gene, CDR1 is KGHSH and CDR2 is LQKENI. In DNA form, the CDR3 reads TGTGCCAGCTCACGTGCAGGGAGCAATCAGCCCCAGCATTTT. Translating it yields CASSRAGSNQPQHF. The entire variable domain, with the rest obtained from reference TRBV18 and TRBJ1-5, is as follows: NAGVMQNPRHLVRRRGQEARLRCSPMKGHSHVYWYRQLPEEGLKFMVYLQKENIIDESGMPKERFSAEFPKEGPSILRIQQVVRGDSAAYFCASSRAGSNQPQHFGDGTRLSIL.

The genes are TRBV28 and TRBJ2-6, with D possibly matching TRBD1 (6 bases). This CDR3 has 15 amino acids. The germline CDR1 and CDR2 sequences are MDHEN and SYDVKM. Between the trimmed V and J ends, which lost 0 bases and 4 bases, there was a span of 7 bases. CDR3 sequence: CASSLWGAGANVLTF. In nucleotides, the CDR3 is TGTGCCAGCAGTTTATGGGGGGCCGGGGCCAACGTCCTGACTTTC.

V gene TRBV7-3 combines with J gene TRBJ2-5; D possibly corresponds to TRBD1 (7 bases). There are 14 residues in the CDR3. Germline CDR1 and CDR2: SGHTA and FQGTGA. Trimming removed 3 bases at V and 2 bases at J, with 10 bases between. DNA for the CDR3: TGTGCCAGCAGCTTTCAGGGGGGTCAAGAGACCCAGTACTTC. Its protein product is CASSFQGGQETQYF.

This chain connects TRBV25-1 to TRBJ1-4; 8 positions agree with TRBD1. The germline V gene encodes CDR1 MGHDK and CDR2 SYGVNS. The CDR3 has 14 amino acids. The junction had 5 bases not matched to a gene; V was cut back by 3 bases and J by 8 bases. CDR3 loop: CASSDDRGAEKLFF. Here the CDR3 DNA reads TGTGCCAGCAGTGATGACAGGGGTGCGGAAAAACTGTTTTTT.

V is TRBV9 and J is TRBJ2-2, with D possibly being TRBD2 (6 bases). The germline V gene has CDR1 SGDLS and CDR2 YYNGEE. V lost 0 bases and J 5 bases, leaving 14 bases between the germline ends. This CDR3 has 16 amino acids. CDR3 DNA sequence: TGTGCCAGCAGCGTAGTTGGGGGGACGTGGACCGGGGAGCTGTTTTTT. It yields the protein CASSVVGGTWTGELFF.

The chain combines TRBV29-1 with TRBJ2-5; D may be TRBD1 (6 bases). The CDR3 is made up of 13 amino acids. Germline V CDR1 and CDR2: SQVTM, ANQGSEA. Trimming removed 7 bases at V and 1 base at J, with 13 bases between. CDR3 residues: CSGRQAPQETQYF. The CDR3 DNA follows: TGCAGCGGCCGACAGGCCCCCCAAGAGACCCAGTACTTC.

The chain couples TRBV9 to TRBJ2-7, with D possibly being TRBD1 or TRBD2 (5 bases each). The V end was cut by 4 bases, the J end by 3 bases, with 14 bases between. CDR1 SGDLS and CDR2 YYNGEE come from the germline V gene. The CDR3 has 14 residues. The CDR3 here is CASSLGTGYYEQYF. CDR3 DNA sequence: TGTGCCAGCAGCCTAGGGACGGGGTACTACGAGCAGTACTTC.

V gene TRBV30 combines with J gene TRBJ1-3; 7 nucleotides match TRBD1. From germline, CDR1 is GTSNPN and CDR2 SVGIG (reference sequence). With V trimmed by 0 bases and J by 4 bases, 9 bases remained unmatched. The CDR3 covers 16 residues. DNA for the CDR3: TGTGCCTGGAGTGTACAGGAGGGGGCGCGGGGAAACACCATATATTTT. The encoded protein is CAWSVQEGARGNTIYF.